Listed below are T cell receptor beta chains from one sample, sequenced in a study of blood T cell repertoires in COVID-19. Produced via immunoSEQ multiplex PCR; TCRdb's table is partial and in-frame only. The sample carries roughly 400,000 clones, approximately 92% recorded once. The sequenced sample consisted of PBMCs or T cells enriched from blood (not recorded which). The receptors come from a man aged 25 to 40 who had recovered from COVID-19. Both conserved end residues are part of each CDR3. D genes are given only for firm matches. Not all rows give a size; the values are once, few, many and, for expanded clones, a class.

V: TRBV7-2
D: -
J: TRBJ1-1
size: -
CDR3: CASSLVGGSGTEAFF
DNA: TGTGCCAGCAGCTTAGTCGGGGGTTCGGGGACTGAAGCTTTCTTT

V: TRBV9
D: -
J: TRBJ1-5
size: -
CDR3: CASSVGDQPQHF
DNA: TGTGCCAGCAGCGTGGGAGATCAGCCCCAGCATTTT

V: TRBV13
D: -
J: TRBJ1-6
size: many
CDR3: CASSFVGGDSPLHF
DNA: TGTGCCAGCAGCTTCGTAGGGGGGGATTCACCCCTCCACTTT

V: TRBV7-9
D: -
J: TRBJ1-5
size: few
CDR3: CASSLGDQPQHF
DNA: TGTGCCAGCAGCTTAGGAGATCAGCCCCAGCATTTT

V: TRBV7-9
D: -
J: TRBJ2-7
size: -
CDR3: CASSFRGSRSYEQYF
DNA: TGTGCCAGCAGCTTCAGGGGTTCGAGATCCTACGAGCAGTACTTC

V: TRBV7-2
D: -
J: TRBJ2-5
size: once
CDR3: CASSFGGQETQYF
DNA: TGTGCTTCCAGCTTTGGAGGTCAAGAGACCCAGTACTTC

V: TRBV20-1
D: -
J: TRBJ1-2
size: -
CDR3: CSASPSGGTYGYTF
DNA: TGCAGTGCTAGTCCGTCTGGAGGAACTTATGGCTACACCTTC

V: TRBV7-8
D: TRBD2
J: TRBJ2-3
size: -
CDR3: CASSPLTSGSTDTQYF
DNA: TGTGCCAGCAGCCCGCTTACTAGCGGGAGCACAGATACGCAGTATTTT

V: TRBV5-6
D: -
J: TRBJ2-7
size: -
CDR3: CASSLSGSAYSYEQYF
DNA: TGTGCCAGCAGCTTGAGTGGTAGCGCCTACTCCTACGAGCAGTACTTC

V: TRBV5-1
D: TRBD2
J: TRBJ2-5
size: -
CDR3: CASSSGTSVQETQYF
DNA: TGCGCCAGCAGCTCCGGGACTAGCGTGCAAGAGACCCAGTACTTC

V: TRBV28
D: -
J: TRBJ1-3
size: -
CDR3: CASSTPTGTGNTIYF
DNA: TGTGCCAGCAGTACCCCGACAGGTACTGGAAACACCATATATTTT

V: TRBV12-3/TRBV12-4
D: TRBD1
J: TRBJ1-1
size: -
CDR3: CASSKDRETEAFF
DNA: TGTGCCAGCAGCAAGGACAGGGAAACTGAAGCTTTCTTT

V: TRBV24-1
D: -
J: TRBJ1-6
size: -
CDR3: CANRNRGDKHYSPLHF
DNA: TGTGCCAACCGGAATAGGGGCGATAAACATTATTCACCCCTCCACTTT

V: TRBV7-9
D: TRBD2
J: TRBJ2-7
size: -
CDR3: CASSKSGASSYEQYF
DNA: TGTGCCAGCAGTAAAAGCGGGGCGAGCTCCTACGAGCAGTACTTC

V: TRBV18
D: -
J: TRBJ2-7
size: -
CDR3: CASSPPAGYEQYF
DNA: TGTGCCAGCTCACCACCCGCAGGTTACGAGCAGTACTTC

V: TRBV3-1/TRBV3-2
D: -
J: TRBJ2-7
size: -
CDR3: CASSQESISSRDEQYF
DNA: TGTGCCAGCAGCCAAGAGAGTATCAGCTCCAGGGACGAGCAGTACTTC

V: TRBV7-8
D: TRBD2
J: TRBJ2-2
size: -
CDR3: CASSLVGTSGRFTGELFF
DNA: TGTGCCAGCAGCTTAGTAGGGACTAGCGGGAGGTTCACCGGGGAGCTGTTTTTT

V: TRBV11-2
D: -
J: TRBJ1-1
size: once
CDR3: CASSPYTAENTEAFF
DNA: TGTGCCAGCAGCCCTTACACCGCAGAGAACACTGAAGCTTTCTTT

V: TRBV20-1
D: TRBD1
J: TRBJ2-7
size: -
CDR3: CSASKQGTAEQYF
DNA: TGCAGTGCTAGTAAACAGGGGACCGCCGAGCAGTACTTC

V: TRBV2
D: -
J: TRBJ1-5
size: -
CDR3: CASTGEQAQPQHF
DNA: TGTGCCAGCACGGGGGAACAAGCTCAGCCCCAGCATTTT

V: TRBV6-4
D: TRBD1
J: TRBJ1-2
size: -
CDR3: CASSGTGTGDGYTF
DNA: TGTGCCAGCAGTGGTACCGGGACAGGGGATGGCTACACCTTC

V: TRBV27
D: TRBD2
J: TRBJ2-1
size: -
CDR3: CASSLSPLAGGNNEQFF
DNA: TGTGCCAGCAGTTTATCTCCACTAGCGGGAGGGAACAATGAGCAGTTCTTC